This T cell receptor (beta chain) was recorded in a study of blood T cells in healthy people across ages. Regarding this clonotype: Its antigen remains unknown. A much more abundant neighbour one base away suggests this may be a read error.

General observations from the study: The recorded TCR beta diversity per million T cells decreased in a roughly linear manner with age. Possibly confounding the expanded clonotype changes was the fact that donor CMV status was unknown.

The CDR3 sequence is 13 residues long. CDR1 SQVTM and CDR2 ANQGSEA come from the germline V gene. Primed by a sample-barcoded 5' primer and a J-beta primer mix, a second PCR proceeded for 7 to 11 cycles. TCRdb re-derived calls from the 5' RACE reads in MiXCR, one entry per CDR3 protein. The sample has 800,000 to 950,000 distinct CDR3 sequences; roughly 40% are singletons. The chain couples TRBV29-1 to TRBJ1-5; maybe TRBD1 (5 bases). The sequenced material came from blood. The TCR was taken from a man younger than 35 in good health. The CDR3 region has the DNA TGCGGCGTGAAGGCAGGGCAAGGCCAGCCCCAGCATTTT. It specifies CGVKAGQGQPQHF.